This T cell receptor beta chain was sequenced during a study of blood T cells in healthy people across ages. Primers used in a second PCR of about 6 to 11 cycles were a sample-barcoded 5' primer and a J-beta primer mix. TCRdb re-analysed the 5' RACE reads in MiXCR, keeping a single row per CDR3 protein. Of roughly 1.5 million distinct CDR3 sequences listed, approximately 43% are singletons. Input material: blood. The sequence derives from a woman aged 18-29 years in good health.

Here the CDR3 reads CASTPTGRSYNEQFF. CDR3 nucleotide sequence: TGTGCCAGCACCCCGACAGGGAGGTCCTACAATGAGCAGTTCTTC. The V gene is TRBV11-2, the J gene TRBJ2-1, with D perhaps TRBD1 (7 bases). Germline values: CDR1 SGHAT, CDR2 FQNNGV. With 7 bases removed from V and 1 base from J, the gap between germline ends came to 14 bases. CDR3 size: 15 residues.